This TCR beta chain was sequenced for a study of T cells after yellow fever vaccination. Using its own MiXCR run on the 5' RACE reads, TCRdb lists one record per CDR3 protein. The table has 450,000 to 550,000 distinct CDR3 sequences, roughly 21% seen once; the top ten hold about 13%. Trimming took 0 bases from V and 4 from J, leaving 8 bases between them. The V gene's germline CDR1 is DFQATT and CDR2 SNEGSKA (reference sequence). The CDR3 covers 13 residues. V gene TRBV20-1 combines with J gene TRBJ2-3, with a tentative D call TRBD2 (5 bases). The input for sequencing was PBMCs, taken 15 days after the yellow fever booster vaccination. The sequence derives from a man aged 25-40 years who received the YFV17D yellow fever vaccine. CDR3 DNA sequence: TGCAGTGCTAGAGACAACGGGGCAGATACGCAGTATTTT. Protein product: CSARDNGADTQYF.